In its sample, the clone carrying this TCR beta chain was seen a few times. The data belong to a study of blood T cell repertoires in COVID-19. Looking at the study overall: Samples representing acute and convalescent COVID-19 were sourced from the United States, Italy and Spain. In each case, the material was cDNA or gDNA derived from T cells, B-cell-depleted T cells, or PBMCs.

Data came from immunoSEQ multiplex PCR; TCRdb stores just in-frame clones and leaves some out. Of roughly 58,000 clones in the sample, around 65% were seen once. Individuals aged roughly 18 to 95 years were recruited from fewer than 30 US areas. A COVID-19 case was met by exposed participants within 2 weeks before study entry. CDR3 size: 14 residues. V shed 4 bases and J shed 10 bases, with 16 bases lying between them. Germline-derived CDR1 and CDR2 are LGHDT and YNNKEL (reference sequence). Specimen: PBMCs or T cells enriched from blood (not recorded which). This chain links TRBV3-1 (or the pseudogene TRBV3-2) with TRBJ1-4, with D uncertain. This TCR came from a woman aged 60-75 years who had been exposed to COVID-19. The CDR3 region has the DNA TGTGCCAGCAGCCTGGCGGGAAGGTCCCCAAAACTGTTTTTT. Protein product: CASSLAGRSPKLFF.